The 3 T cell receptor beta chains in this list originate from one sample, sequenced in a study of blood T cell repertoires in COVID-19. Repertoires were generated with immunoSEQ multiplex PCR, while TCRdb's copy carries only in-frame clones and drops some. The profile shows 200,000 or so clones, nearly 90% of them singletons. Sample: peripheral blood. Receptors originate from a woman aged 40 to 49 who had recovered from COVID-19.

The J gene is TRBJ1-5, the V gene TRBV2, with 12 bases identical to TRBD1. With 6 bases clipped from V and 7 bases from J, the junction kept 7 bases outside the gene matches. The germline gives CDR1 SNHLY, CDR2 FYNNEI. The CDR3 is 15 amino acids. CDR3 sequence (DNA): TGTGCCAGCAGGACGGGACAGGGGGCTGGCCAGCCCCAGCATTTT. This gives the protein CASRTGQGAGQPQHF.

The chain uses TRBV7-8 and TRBJ2-7; a weak D match, TRBD1 (6 bases). Per germline, CDR1 SGHVS and CDR2 FQNEAQ. This CDR3 is built from 15 residues. Trimming cost V 3 bases and J 4 bases, with 16 bases left between them. In DNA, the CDR3 is TGTGCCAGCAGCTTTACCGGGACAACCCTTTACGAGCAGTACTTC. As protein: CASSFTGTTLYEQYF.

This rearrangement joins TRBV11-1 to TRBJ2-3; D perhaps matches TRBD1 (6 bases). The V and J ends lost 8 bases and 0 bases respectively, with 12 bases between them. This CDR3 contains 14 residues. Per the germline V gene, CDR1 is SGHAT and CDR2 is FQDESV (reference sequence). The DNA of the CDR3 is TGTGCCAGCGCTGGGGGCCTTAGCACAGATACGCAGTATTTT. It codes for CASAGGLSTDTQYF.